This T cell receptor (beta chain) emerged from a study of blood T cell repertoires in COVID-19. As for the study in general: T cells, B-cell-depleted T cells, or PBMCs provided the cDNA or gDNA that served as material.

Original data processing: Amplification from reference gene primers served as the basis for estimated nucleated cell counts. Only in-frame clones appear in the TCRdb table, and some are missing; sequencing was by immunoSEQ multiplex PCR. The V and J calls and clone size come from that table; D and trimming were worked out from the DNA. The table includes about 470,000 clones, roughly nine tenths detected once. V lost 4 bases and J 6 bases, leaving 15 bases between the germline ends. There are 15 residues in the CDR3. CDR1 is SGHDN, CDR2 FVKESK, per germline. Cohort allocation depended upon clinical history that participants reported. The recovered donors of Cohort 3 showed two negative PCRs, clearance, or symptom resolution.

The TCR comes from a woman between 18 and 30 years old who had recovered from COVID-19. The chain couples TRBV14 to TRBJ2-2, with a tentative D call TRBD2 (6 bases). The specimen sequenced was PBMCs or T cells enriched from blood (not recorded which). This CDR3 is CASSPITGLAGELFF. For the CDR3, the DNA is TGTGCCAGCAGCCCTATAACGGGACTCGCCGGGGAGCTGTTTTTT.